This entry lists 7 T cell receptor beta chains sequenced from one sample in a study of blood T cell repertoires in COVID-19. The repertoire was sequenced with immunoSEQ multiplex PCR; TCRdb's copy has only in-frame clones and lacks some. The sample carries 200,000 to 300,000 clones, around 89% recorded once. Specimen: PBMCs or T cells enriched from blood (not recorded which). The receptors shown here come from a woman in her 30s who had recovered from COVID-19.

The rearrangement links TRBV13 to TRBJ2-7; 14 nucleotides align to TRBD2. The CDR3 consists of 15 residues. Germline V lookup: CDR1 PRHDT, CDR2 FYEKMQ (reference sequence). The J segment lost 4 bases and the V segment lost 5 bases, leaving 4 bases of the junction unmatched. The CDR3 DNA reads TGTGCCAGCAGCCTAAGACTAGCGGGAGGGTACGAGCAGTACTTC. It yields the protein CASSLRLAGGYEQYF.

CDR3 nucleotide sequence: TGTGCCAGCAGTGAACCGGGCCCCGGGGGGGAGCAGTACTTC. Translation: CASSEPGPGGEQYF. This sequence joins TRBV6-1 and TRBJ2-7; the match to TRBD2 covers 7 bases. Germline-derived CDR1 and CDR2 are MNHNS and SASEGT. CDR3 size: 14 residues. The junction had 8 bases not matched to a gene; V was cut back by 2 bases and J by 7 bases.

V is TRBV6-5 and J is TRBJ1-2; no definite D call. Germline CDR1 reads MNHEY; CDR2 reads SVGAGI. The CDR3 consists of 13 residues. V shed 8 bases and J shed 6 bases, with 16 bases lying between them. CDR3 bases: TGTGCCAGCGCCCGGGAGGCGTACCATGGCTACACCTTC. It encodes CASAREAYHGYTF.

V is TRBV4-3 and J is TRBJ2-7; 7 bases are a match to TRBD1. The CDR3 has 16 amino acids. With V trimmed by 3 bases and J by 0 bases, 8 bases remained unmatched. Germline V gene data show CDR1 as LGHNA and CDR2 as YSLEER. This chain's CDR3 is CASSQERSGGSYEQYF. CDR3 DNA: TGCGCCAGCAGCCAGGAGAGGTCAGGGGGCTCCTACGAGCAGTACTTC.

V usage is TRBV7-2 and J usage is TRBJ1-1; tentative D call: TRBD1 (6 bases). V gave up 1 base and J gave up 7 bases, with 13 bases separating them. The germline gives CDR1 SGHTA, CDR2 FQGNSA. The CDR3 covers 14 residues. The CDR3, as DNA: TGTGCCAGCAGCTTAGTCTCAGGGGCGCGTGAAGCTTTCTTT. Translation gives CASSLVSGAREAFF. The full variable domain, completed using reference TRBV7-2 and TRBJ1-1, is GAGVSQSPSNKVTEKGKDVELRCDPISGHTALYWYRQSLGQGLEFLIYFQGNSAPDKSGLPSDRFSAERTGGSVSTLTIQRTQQEDSAVYLCASSLVSGAREAFFGQGTRLTVV.

This rearrangement joins TRBV28 to TRBJ2-7, with D possibly matching TRBD1 (6 bases). The ends were cut back, 6 bases at V and 6 bases at J, with 12 bases in the middle. In germline, CDR1 is MDHEN, CDR2 SYDVKM. The length of the CDR3 is 12 residues. In DNA, the CDR3 is TGTGCCAGCAGCCAAAGGACAGCCGAGCAGTACTTC. Translation: CASSQRTAEQYF.

The rearrangement links TRBV6-4 to TRBJ2-2, with 12 bases aligning to TRBD2. The CDR3 spans 15 residues. The germline gives CDR1 MRHNA, CDR2 SNTAGT. V shed 6 bases and J 4 bases; nucleotides not matched to a gene: 3. The CDR3 coding sequence is TGTGCCAGCAGCCGACTAGCGGGAGCCACCGGGGAGCTGTTTTTT. It yields the protein CASSRLAGATGELFF.